This T cell receptor (beta chain) was identified during a study of PD-1 blockade in classical Hodgkin lymphoma. In germline, CDR1 is SGHTA, CDR2 FQGNSA. Trimming took 1 base from V and 3 from J; bases not matched to a gene: 6. This CDR3 contains 15 residues. Autologous stem cell transplantation was followed by relapse in every patient, and brentuximab vedotin exposure varied. Sequencing used immunoSEQ multiplex PCR; TCRdb keeps in-frame clones, though not all of them. The sample contains roughly 96,000 clones, 89% of which appear only once. This clonotype was obtained from a human donor with classical Hodgkin lymphoma. The V call is TRBV7-2, the J call TRBJ2-7; 7 bases fit TRBD2. This material consisted of peripheral blood mononuclear cells (PBMCs), taken before the second cycle of nivolumab. In DNA form, the CDR3 reads TGTGCCAGCAGCTTAGTCCCCAGGGAGGGCTACGAGCAGTACTTC. It translates to CASSLVPREGYEQYF.